A single sample gave rise to the 5 T cell receptor beta chains below, sequenced in a study of cytomegalovirus exposure and HLA in healthy donors. Primers for the PCR totalled 60 Vbeta and 13 Jbeta. Assay: immunoSEQ multiplex PCR; the TCRdb copy retains only in-frame clones and omits some. The data contain approximately 260,000 clones, about 90% of them seen just once; the ten biggest clones take up 1.5% to 2%. The sequenced material came from PBMCs. The source is a girl aged 2 to 10 in good health and CMV-seronegative.

V gene TRBV9 combines with J gene TRBJ1-1, with a tentative D call TRBD1 (5 bases). From germline, CDR1 is SGDLS and CDR2 YYNGEE. This CDR3 comprises 16 residues. V shed 0 bases and J shed 4 bases, with 16 bases lying between them. This chain's CDR3 is CASSVAPRGGTTEAFF. For the CDR3, the DNA is TGTGCCAGCAGCGTAGCCCCAAGGGGAGGGACCACTGAAGCTTTCTTT.

This chain links TRBV10-2 with TRBJ2-7; possibly TRBD2 for D (5 bases). Trimming removed 3 bases from V and 7 bases from J, with 10 bases in between. Germline V gene lookup returns CDR1 WSHSY and CDR2 SAAADI. This CDR3 has 12 amino acids. Written as DNA, the CDR3 is TGCGCCAGCAGTGATTCCTGGGAGGAGCAGTACTTC. Translated, it gives CASSDSWEEQYF.

The V gene is TRBV28, the J gene TRBJ2-1; 8 bases match TRBD1. The CDR3 runs 15 residues. Germline V gives CDR1 MDHEN, CDR2 SYDVKM. V shed 5 bases and J 8 bases; nucleotides not matched to a gene: 11. The CDR3 DNA reads as TGTGCCAGCAGTCCCGCAGGGGGCATGAGGGATGAGCAGTTCTTC. Translated, it gives CASSPAGGMRDEQFF. Based on the CDR3 plus reference TRBV28 and TRBJ2-1, the full variable domain is DVKVTQSSRYLVKRTGEKVFLECVQDMDHENMFWYRQDPGLGLRLIYFSYDVKMKEKGDIPEGYSVSREKKERFSLILESASTNQTSMYLCASSPAGGMRDEQFFGPGTRLTVL.

The rearrangement uses TRBV29-1 and TRBJ2-5; TRBD1 matches 8 bases. Trimming removed 6 bases from V and 3 bases from J; junction bases left unmatched: 6. Germline V gene lookup returns CDR1 SQVTM and CDR2 ANQGSEA. CDR3 length: 13 amino acids. The CDR3 is CSVDGQGEETQYF. The CDR3 DNA is TGCAGCGTCGATGGACAGGGAGAAGAGACCCAGTACTTC.

The rearrangement joins TRBV5-1 to TRBJ2-2, with 7 bases lining up with TRBD1. This CDR3 contains 15 residues. Germline V gives CDR1 SGHRS, CDR2 YFSETQ. V shed 5 bases, J shed 1 base, and the junction held 5 bases outside the gene matches. CDR3 sequence reads: CASSSRTGNTGELFF. The CDR3 DNA sequence: TGCGCCAGCAGTTCAAGGACAGGGAACACCGGGGAGCTGTTTTTT. The whole variable domain, filled in from reference TRBV5-1 and TRBJ2-2, reads KAGVTQTPRYLIKTRGQQVTLSCSPISGHRSVSWYQQTPGQGLQFLFEYFSETQRNKGNFPGRFSGRQFSNSRSEMNVSTLELGDSALYLCASSSRTGNTGELFFGEGSRLTVL.